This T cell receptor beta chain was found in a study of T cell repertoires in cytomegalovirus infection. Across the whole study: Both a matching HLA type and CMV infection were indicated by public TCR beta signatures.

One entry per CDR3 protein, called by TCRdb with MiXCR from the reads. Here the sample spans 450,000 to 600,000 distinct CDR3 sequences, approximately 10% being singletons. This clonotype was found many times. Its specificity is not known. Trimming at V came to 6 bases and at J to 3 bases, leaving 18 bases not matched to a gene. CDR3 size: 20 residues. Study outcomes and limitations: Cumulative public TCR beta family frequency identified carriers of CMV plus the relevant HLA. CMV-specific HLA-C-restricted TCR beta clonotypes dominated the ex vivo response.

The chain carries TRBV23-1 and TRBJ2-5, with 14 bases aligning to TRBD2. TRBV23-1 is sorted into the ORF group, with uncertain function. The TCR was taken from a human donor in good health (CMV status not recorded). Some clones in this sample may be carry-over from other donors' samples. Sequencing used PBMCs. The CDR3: CASSREGGLAGGLKKETQYF. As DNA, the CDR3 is TGCGCCAGCAGCCGAGAGGGTGGACTAGCGGGAGGTCTGAAAAAAGAGACCCAGTACTTC.